This paragraph reports one TCR beta chain. The specificity of this receptor is unknown. This may be a read error, as it is one base from a much larger clone. This entry is derived from a study of blood T cells in healthy people across ages (dated by TCRdb to about 2015). Notes on the research overall: Template switching captured roughly one uniquely barcoded TCR beta cDNA molecule per two T cells in model experiments. The donors were split into four age groups: young (average 16 years), middle-aged (nearly 40), aged (about 62) and long-lived (more than 80). To avoid experimental bias, donors of different ages were randomly spread across the sequencing lanes. The study measured age-related changes in TCR beta repertoire diversity using deep sequencing normalized with unique cDNA molecular identifiers. The study analyzed two additional independent replicas of 1 million unique cDNA reads from the same blood draw for two donors, one aged 18 to 30 and one aged 80 or older. Overall study outcomes, separate from this receptor: Because profiling used bulk unsorted PBMCs, naive and antigen-experienced compartments could not be compared conclusively. There was a strong correlation between observed TCR beta diversity and the percentage of naive T cells measured by flow cytometry. The long-lived group showed more naive CD4+ T cells, fewer expanded clones and increased TCR diversity than the aged group, suggesting age selection. The CMV infection status of donors was not known, potentially confounding age-related changes in expanded clonotypes. As age increased, observed TCR beta diversity per million T cells dropped in a roughly linear way, and a significant reduction was already evident by age about 40. Estimates of total diversity from one million sequenced T cells were regarded as lower bounds and underestimates.

The roughly 42 donors, aged roughly 6 to 95 years, were systemically healthy Caucasian individuals from Russia. Each donor gave 9 to 10 milliliters of peripheral blood, collected into EDTA-treated Vacutainer tubes. Ficoll-Paque density-gradient centrifugation was used to isolate PBMCs, with at least 7 million per sample. Total RNA, at least 6 micrograms per sample, was extracted from PBMCs with Trizol reagent. The percentages of naive CD45RAhigh/CD27high T cells were determined by flow cytometry on a PBMC aliquot from every donor. The library was produced with 5' RACE. The instrument was an Illumina HiSeq 2500. A second PCR of about 6 to 11 cycles was performed with a sample-barcoded 5' primer and a J-beta primer mix. A unique molecular identifier was introduced onto each TCR beta cDNA molecule by a template-switch 5' adaptor carrying 12 random nucleotides. At least 3 million CDR3-containing paired-end reads were obtained from each sample. First-strand cDNA was synthesized from all RNA with the Mint cDNA synthesis kit, primed by a TRBC-specific oligonucleotide. After uracil-DNA glycosylase treatment, a first 18-cycle PCR used universal primers M1SS and BC2_uni_R on all cDNA. The authors' pipeline ran thus. Normalization of each sample was performed by random selection of 1 million high-quality reads, each carrying a distinct molecular identifier. Reads sharing molecular identifiers were discarded rather than binned into consensus sequences. MiTCR, with a Q25 quality threshold and the strictest error-elimination algorithm, was used for CDR3 identification, clonotype clustering and error correction. A nonparametric unseen species model with Euler transformation was used to estimate lower-bound total TCR beta diversity. TCRdb ran its own pipeline on the public reads, namely fastp trimming at Q25 and MiXCR clone calling, and kept in-frame beta chains. Every CDR3 protein is listed once, alongside the most common genes and DNA of its rows. The V and J calls and clone size come from TCRdb's table, not from the authors' own analysis. Here the sample has over a million distinct CDR3 sequences; around two fifths occur a single time. The ten largest make up roughly 7.9% of the sample.

The germline V gene yields ENHRY for CDR1 and SYGVKD for CDR2. Measured from the cysteine to the phenylalanine, the CDR3 is 13 residues long. Only the CDR3 portion is preserved as DNA: 39 bases, with reading frame beginning at the first base. Sequences were obtained from blood. This receptor was obtained from a woman aged 18-29 years in good health. This chain joins TRBV10-3 to TRBJ2-1; no D gene is confidently identified. For the CDR3, the sequence is CAVSESELQVQFF. At the DNA level, the sequence is TGTGCCGTCAGTGAGTCGGAGCTGCAAGTACAGTTCTTC.